Sequencing of this T cell receptor (beta chain) was carried out in a study of blood T cells in healthy people across ages. About the research overall: Template switching caught about one barcoded beta molecule for each two T cells.

The study, taken as a whole, reports: CMV status of donors was not determined, possibly confounding expanded clonotype changes.

A second roughly 7 to 11 cycle PCR used barcoded and J-beta primers. Each cDNA molecule was tagged by a template-switch adaptor that had 12 random nucleotides. Each CDR3 protein is one row after TCRdb ran MiXCR on the 5' RACE reads. The sample has about 1.4 million distinct CDR3 sequences; around 59% are singletons. The ends lost 6 bases at V and 3 bases at J; junction bases unmatched: 11. Germline values: CDR1 MNHEY, CDR2 SVGAGI. The CDR3 totals 16 residues. This clonotype was observed a handful of times. Its antigen is undetermined. This chain connects TRBV6-5 to TRBJ1-2; 9 bases align to TRBD1. The TCR was taken from a man between 18 and 35 years old in good health. The material sequenced was blood. The CDR3 protein is CASSPTGGSVDYGYTF. DNA of the CDR3: TGTGCCAGCAGCCCTACAGGGGGCAGCGTGGACTATGGCTACACCTTC.